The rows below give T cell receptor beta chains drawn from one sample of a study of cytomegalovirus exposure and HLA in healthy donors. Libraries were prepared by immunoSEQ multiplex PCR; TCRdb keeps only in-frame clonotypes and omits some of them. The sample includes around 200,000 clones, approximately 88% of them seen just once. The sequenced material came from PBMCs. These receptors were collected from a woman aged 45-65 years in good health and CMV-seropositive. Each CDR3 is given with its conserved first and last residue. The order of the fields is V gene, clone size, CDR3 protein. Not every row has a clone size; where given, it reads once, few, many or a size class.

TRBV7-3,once,CASSQRLGSTHTDTQYF
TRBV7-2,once,CASSLVGGGAWEQYF
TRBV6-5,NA,CASSYSSGVDEQFF
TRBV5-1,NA,CASRQSSSYEQYF
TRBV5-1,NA,CASSNPPTSYEQYF
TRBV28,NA,CASSLGGLVGEQYF
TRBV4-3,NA,CASSQERGGTSSGNTIYF
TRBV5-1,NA,CASSLGRRGSYNEQFF
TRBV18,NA,CASSPPGTGRSIYF
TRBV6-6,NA,CASRGTSGAETQYF